Presented here are 32 T cell receptor beta chains from one specimen sequenced in a study of blood T cells in healthy people across ages. Alongside a J-beta primer mix, a sample-barcoded 5' primer served in a second PCR lasting about 6 to 11 cycles. TCRdb reprocessed the 5' RACE reads with MiXCR, giving one entry per CDR3 protein. The sample carries over 1.5 million distinct CDR3 sequences, approximately 50% recorded once. The sample comprised blood. All receptors come from a middle-aged woman in good health.

This rearrangement joins TRBV12-3 or TRBV12-4 to TRBJ1-1; 9 bases match TRBD1. V shed 6 bases, J shed 1 base, and the junction held 9 bases outside the gene matches. The CDR3 sequence is 16 residues long. The CDR3 nucleotides read TGTGCCAGCAGGGCCATCGGGACAGGGACGAACACTGAAGCTTTCTTT. Its protein product is CASRAIGTGTNTEAFF.

The V call is TRBV6-1, the J call TRBJ1-4; D is possibly TRBD1 (6 bases). Trimming removed 4 bases at V and 7 bases at J, with 19 bases between. Per germline, CDR1 MNHNS and CDR2 SASEGT. The CDR3 consists of 16 residues. CDR3 region: CASSGGGNRAREKLFF. The CDR3 nucleotides are TGTGCCAGCAGTGGGGGGGGTAACAGGGCGCGTGAAAAACTGTTTTTT.

This clonotype was detected only a few times. The chain is built from TRBV6-5 and TRBJ1-2; D gene uncertain. From germline, CDR1 is MNHEY and CDR2 SVGAGI. This CDR3 has 13 amino acids. Deletions cut 0 bases from V and 4 bases from J, with 6 bases between. CDR3 DNA: TGTGCCAGCAGTTACTCTCGGTCCTATGGCTACACCTTC. This gives the protein CASSYSRSYGYTF.

This clonotype has only a few counts. This chain uses TRBV27 with TRBJ2-5; 11 nucleotides agree with TRBD1. The CDR3 extends over 18 amino acids. With V trimmed by 3 bases and J by 11 bases, 20 bases remained unmatched. Germline CDR1 is MNHEY and CDR2 is SMNVEV (reference sequence). CDR3 in DNA: TGTGCCAGCAGTTTTGGTGGGACAGGGGGATTCTTTCCCCTGTCGCAGTACTTC. It specifies CASSFGGTGGFFPLSQYF.

This clonotype has just one count. CDR3 DNA: TGTGCCAGCAGCTTCCTCCAGGGTCCGGGGTCACCCCTCCACTTT. The encoded protein is CASSFLQGPGSPLHF. The V call is TRBV7-9, the J call TRBJ1-6; D is perhaps TRBD1 (5 bases). Germline V gene sequence: CDR1 SEHNR, CDR2 FQNEAQ (reference sequence). This CDR3 region has 15 residues. Between the trimmed V and J ends, which lost 3 bases and 10 bases, there was a span of 16 bases. The entire variable domain, with the rest obtained from reference TRBV7-9 and TRBJ1-6, is as follows: DTGVSQNPRHKITKRGQNVTFRCDPISEHNRLYWYRQTLGQGPEFLTYFQNEAQLEKSRLLSDRFSAERPKGSFSTLEIQRTEQGDSAMYLCASSFLQGPGSPLHFGNGTRLTVT.

With respect to this clonotype: Compared with germline, one end of the junction differs, possibly owing to a read error. The chain couples TRBV12-3 or TRBV12-4 to TRBJ2-1; D not certain. This CDR3 contains 14 residues. CDR3 residues: CAGSLEGYYGEQFF. The CDR3 bases are TGTGCCGGCAGTTTGGAAGGGTATTACGGTGAGCAGTTCTTC.

The rearrangement joins TRBV3-1 to TRBJ2-1; D not resolved. Judging by the DNA end, TRBJ2-7 fits better; the J call may be wrong. The CDR3 extends over 16 amino acids. Germline values: CDR1 LGHDT, CDR2 YNNKEL (reference sequence). The CDR3 protein is CASSLPVIHSYNEQYF. The CDR3 DNA is TGTGCCAGCAGCCTTCCGGTGATCCACTCCTACAATGAGCAGTACTTC.

The chain links TRBV12-3 or TRBV12-4 to TRBJ2-5; TRBD1 matches 8 bases. The tail of the sequence fits TRBJ2-7 better, so the J call may be wrong. This CDR3 has 14 amino acids. For the CDR3, the DNA is TGTGCCAGCAGTGTACAGGGGGAGGAGGACGAGCAGTACTTC. Amino acids: CASSVQGEEDEQYF.

J is TRBJ2-3 and V is TRBV12-3 or TRBV12-4; unclear D gene. Trimming shortened V by 5 bases and J by 9 bases, and 9 bases separated the two germline ends. The CDR3 sequence is 11 residues long. The CDR3 nucleotides are TGTGCCAGCAGTCTGGGGTTGACGCAGTATTTT. It specifies CASSLGLTQYF.

The chain carries TRBV6-1 and TRBJ2-4, with TRBD1 identical over 9 bases. The CDR3 has 15 residues. Germline CDR1 reads MNHNS; CDR2 reads SASEGT. V lost 6 bases and J lost 1; bases outside the gene matches: 4. The chain's CDR3 is CASRDRGEAKNIQYF. Written as DNA, the CDR3 is TGTGCCAGCAGGGACAGGGGAGAGGCCAAAAACATTCAGTACTTC.

The V call is TRBV13, the J call TRBJ2-7; tentative D call: TRBD2 (5 bases). V lost 4 bases to trimming and J lost 2 bases, with 12 bases between them. Germline assignment: CDR1 PRHDT and CDR2 FYEKMQ (reference sequence). This CDR3 contains 14 residues. The CDR3 bases are TGTGCCAGCAGCTCGCGGACTCCTACCTACGAGCAGTACTTC. Its translation: CASSSRTPTYEQYF.

The chain links TRBV6-2 or TRBV6-3 to TRBJ2-3; 8 bases fit TRBD2. V was clipped by 2 bases and J by 0 bases; unmatched bases: 10. CDR1 is MNHEY and CDR2 is SVGEGT in the germline V gene. The CDR3 has 18 residues. In DNA form, the CDR3 reads TGTGCCAGCAGTTACCTTCCGATAAGCGGGGGTAGCACAGATACGCAGTATTTT. This encodes CASSYLPISGGSTDTQYF.

About this clonotype: This may be a read error: a much more frequent sequence differs by one nucleotide. J is TRBJ2-5 and V is TRBV12-3 or TRBV12-4; D is possibly TRBD1 (5 bases). The CDR3 spans 14 residues. The CDR3 spells CATSLFQGRETQYF. The CDR3, as DNA: TGTGCCACCAGTTTATTCCAGGGTAGGGAGACCCAGTACTTC.

This clonotype occurred a few times. The genes are TRBV25-1 and TRBJ2-3; D is possibly TRBD1 or TRBD2 (5 bases each). The V end lost 3 bases, the J end lost 5 bases, and 12 bases lay between the germline ends. Germline CDR1 MGHDK, CDR2 SYGVNS. This CDR3 has 14 residues. Here the CDR3 DNA reads TGTGCCAGCAGTGACGATCGGGGCTTAGATACGCAGTATTTT. This encodes CASSDDRGLDTQYF. The full variable domain, in which reference TRBV25-1 and TRBJ2-3 provide the parts outside the CDR3, is EADIYQTPRYLVIGTGKKITLECSQTMGHDKMYWYQQDPGMELHLIHYSYGVNSTEKGDLSSESTVSRIRTEHFPLTLESARPSHTSQYLCASSDDRGLDTQYFGPGTRLTVL.

The rearrangement uses TRBV27 and TRBJ2-2, with D possibly being TRBD2 (6 bases). Germline values: CDR1 MNHEY, CDR2 SMNVEV (reference sequence). This CDR3 contains 13 residues. V was trimmed by 6 bases and J by 4 bases, leaving 9 bases between them. CDR3 sequence: CASSGRGTGELFF. The CDR3 region has the DNA TGTGCCAGCAGCGGGCGGGGCACCGGGGAGCTGTTTTTT.

V gene TRBV5-1 combines with J gene TRBJ2-5; D ambiguous. This CDR3 comprises 17 residues. The germline V gene encodes CDR1 SGHRS and CDR2 YFSETQ. V gave up 5 bases and J gave up 11 bases, with 31 bases separating them. CDR3 sequence: CASSYGPAEPSYNEQYF. The CDR3 DNA follows: TGCGCCAGCAGTTATGGACCAGCTGAACCCTCCTACAATGAGCAGTACTTC.

The chain combines TRBV20-1 with TRBJ2-3; D might be TRBD2 (6 bases). The CDR3 extends over 13 amino acids. The germline V gene has CDR1 DFQATT and CDR2 SNEGSKA (reference sequence). Trimming removed 7 bases from V and 1 base from J, with 12 bases in between. The DNA of the CDR3 is TGCAGTGGGGGACTCTCGGGCACAGATACGCAGTATTTT. Translating gives CSGGLSGTDTQYF.

This clonotype turned up a few times. This chain uses TRBV11-1 with TRBJ2-1, with 10 nucleotides matching TRBD1. The CDR3 length is 17 residues. J was trimmed by 3 bases and V by 4 bases; bases with no gene match: 9. The germline V gene has CDR1 SGHAT and CDR2 FQDESV (reference sequence). The CDR3 region is CASSSTPGQGLYNEQFF. In nucleotides, the CDR3 is TGTGCCAGCAGCTCAACTCCGGGACAGGGGCTCTACAATGAGCAGTTCTTC.

The chain has TRBV12-3 or TRBV12-4 and TRBJ2-1; D remains ambiguous. This CDR3 comprises 15 residues. The V gene lost 7 bases and the J gene lost 0 bases, with 13 bases spanning the gap. CDR3 protein: CASTKTVSSYNEQFF. The CDR3 DNA sequence: TGTGCCAGCACCAAAACAGTGAGCTCCTACAATGAGCAGTTCTTC.

The chain carries TRBV7-2 and TRBJ1-4; TRBD1 matches at 8 bases. The trim removed 4 bases at V and 8 bases at J, leaving 6 bases unmatched. Germline CDR1 and CDR2: SGHTA and FQGNSA. This CDR3 region has 14 residues. The CDR3 region has the DNA TGTACCAGCAGCTGGACAGGGTGGTCCGAAAAACTGTTTTTT. It specifies CTSSWTGWSEKLFF.

The chain recombines TRBV11-2 with TRBJ1-2; TRBD1 agrees at 7 bases. Germline V gives CDR1 SGHAT, CDR2 FQNNGV. Trimming cost V 5 bases and J 2 bases; bases outside gene matches: 11. The CDR3 loop spans 16 amino acids. CDR3 sequence: CASSRSGDSSNYGYTF. CDR3 sequence (DNA): TGTGCCAGCAGCCGTAGCGGGGACAGTTCGAACTATGGCTACACCTTC.

The chain employs TRBV7-9 and TRBJ2-5; 9 bases match TRBD1. The CDR3 consists of 14 residues. J was trimmed by 6 bases and V by 5 bases; bases with no gene match: 7. The germline V gene has CDR1 SEHNR and CDR2 FQNEAQ (reference sequence). As DNA, the CDR3 is TGTGCCAGCAGCCTACAGGGGGCAGAAAAGACCCAGTACTTC. Its protein is CASSLQGAEKTQYF.

The V and J genes are TRBV20-1 and TRBJ1-6; D is unclear. The CDR3 consists of 12 residues. The V gene's germline CDR1 is DFQATT and CDR2 SNEGSKA (reference sequence). Between the trimmed V and J ends, which lost 0 bases and 12 bases, there was a span of 9 bases. In DNA form, the CDR3 reads TGCAGTGCTAGAGATCGGATAGGACCCCTCCACTTT. Translated: CSARDRIGPLHF.

This clonotype came up a few times. V gene TRBV24-1 combines with J gene TRBJ2-1; D gene uncertain. Germline CDR1 and CDR2: KGHDR and SFDVKD. Trimming took off 1 base at V and 9 bases at J, with 9 bases between the two ends. This CDR3 region has 13 residues. Here the CDR3 reads CATSDLSGGEQFF. CDR3 DNA sequence: TGTGCCACCAGTGATTTAAGTGGCGGTGAGCAGTTCTTC.

V usage is TRBV6-5 and J usage is TRBJ2-3; D might be TRBD1 (5 bases). This CDR3 has 12 amino acids. Germline lookup yields CDR1 MNHEY and CDR2 SVGAGI. Trimming removed 8 bases from V and 8 bases from J, with 14 bases in between. For the CDR3, the DNA is TGTGCCAGCGGCGAATGGCAGGGTACGCAGTATTTT. It translates to CASGEWQGTQYF.

This clonotype was picked up many times. This sequence joins TRBV5-1 and TRBJ2-7, with a tentative D call TRBD2 (7 bases). Germline CDR1 reads SGHRS; CDR2 reads YFSETQ. V shed 3 bases and J shed 2 bases, with 15 bases lying between them. The CDR3 runs to 15 residues. This chain's CDR3 is CASSSGGGVTYEQYF. CDR3 in DNA: TGCGCCAGCAGCTCGGGCGGGGGCGTTACCTACGAGCAGTACTTC.

Only a few counts were recorded for this clonotype. V is TRBV20-1 and J is TRBJ1-2; D unclear. The CDR3 totals 11 residues. With 3 bases removed from V and 4 bases from J, the gap between germline ends came to 6 bases. Germline V gene sequence: CDR1 DFQATT, CDR2 SNEGSKA (reference sequence). The DNA for the CDR3 is TGCAGTGCTAGTGGAGCCTATGGCTACACCTTC. Its translation is CSASGAYGYTF.

The chain has TRBV6-5 and TRBJ2-4; tentatively, D is TRBD2 (7 bases). The J call is in doubt because the DNA end fits TRBJ2-5 better. The CDR3 sequence is 14 residues long. Germline V CDR1 and CDR2: MNHEY, SVGAGI. The CDR3 nucleotides read TGTGCCAGCAATAATTTAGGGGGGGTAGAGACCCAGTACTTC. Its translation: CASNNLGGVETQYF.

The chain employs TRBV4-1 and TRBJ2-3, with 9 nucleotides matching TRBD1. With 4 bases clipped from V and 5 bases from J, the junction kept 7 bases outside the gene matches. The CDR3 runs 15 residues. Germline loops: CDR1 MGHRA, CDR2 YSYEKL. CDR3 coding DNA: TGCGCCAGCAGCCCACGGGACAGGGTGGTAGATACGCAGTATTTT. Its translation: CASSPRDRVVDTQYF.

This clonotype was found once. This chain connects TRBV12-3 or TRBV12-4 to TRBJ2-3; TRBD2 might be the D (6 bases). With 7 bases removed from V and 4 bases from J, the gap between germline ends came to 15 bases. This CDR3 is built from 14 residues. Here the CDR3 reads CASNVRRDSDTQYF. The CDR3 DNA follows: TGTGCCAGCAATGTAAGGCGGGATTCAGATACGCAGTATTTT.

The genes are TRBV4-2 and TRBJ1-2; D not certain. V shed 0 bases and J shed 4 bases, with 9 bases lying between them. CDR3 length: 14 residues. Germline V gene lookup returns CDR1 LGHNA and CDR2 YNFKEQ. CDR3 bases: TGTGCCAGCAGCCAAGATCAGTGGATCTATGGCTACACCTTC. This sequence encodes CASSQDQWIYGYTF.

The chain has TRBV27 and TRBJ1-6; D perhaps matches TRBD1 (5 bases). This CDR3 has 13 amino acids. Trimming cost V 2 bases and J 10 bases, with 9 bases left between them. Germline CDR1 and CDR2: MNHEY and SMNVEV (reference sequence). The CDR3 here is CASSLGGESPLHF. The CDR3 region has the DNA TGTGCCAGCAGTTTAGGAGGGGAATCACCCCTCCACTTT.